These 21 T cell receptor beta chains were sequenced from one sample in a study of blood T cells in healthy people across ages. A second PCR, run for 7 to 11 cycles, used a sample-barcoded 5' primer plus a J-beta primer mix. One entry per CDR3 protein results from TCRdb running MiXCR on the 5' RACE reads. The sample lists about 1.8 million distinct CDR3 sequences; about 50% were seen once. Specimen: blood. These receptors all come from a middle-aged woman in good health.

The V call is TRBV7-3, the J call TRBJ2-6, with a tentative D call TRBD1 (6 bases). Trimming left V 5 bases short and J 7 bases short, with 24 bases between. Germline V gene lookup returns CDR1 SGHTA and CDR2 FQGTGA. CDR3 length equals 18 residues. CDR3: CASSPRLRRGGGANVLTF. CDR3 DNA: TGTGCCAGCAGCCCTCGATTACGCAGGGGTGGCGGCGCCAACGTCCTGACTTTC.

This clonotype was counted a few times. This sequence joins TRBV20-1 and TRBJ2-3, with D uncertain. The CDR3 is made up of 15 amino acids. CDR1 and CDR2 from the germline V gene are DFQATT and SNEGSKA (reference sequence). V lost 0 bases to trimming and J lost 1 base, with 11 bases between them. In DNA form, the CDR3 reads TGCAGTGCTAGAGATCCGGCAGTTCGCACAGATACGCAGTATTTT. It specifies CSARDPAVRTDTQYF.

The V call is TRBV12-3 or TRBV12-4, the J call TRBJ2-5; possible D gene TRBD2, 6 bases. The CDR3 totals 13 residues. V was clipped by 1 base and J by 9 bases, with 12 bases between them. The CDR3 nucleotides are TGTGCCAGCAGTTTAGGCGGGGCCGCGCCCCAGTACTTC. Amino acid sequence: CASSLGGAAPQYF.

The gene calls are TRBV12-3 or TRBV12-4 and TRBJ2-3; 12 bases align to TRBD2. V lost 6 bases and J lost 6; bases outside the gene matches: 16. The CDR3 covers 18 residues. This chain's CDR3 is CASSPKILLAGGRDTQYF. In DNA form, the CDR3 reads TGTGCCAGCAGCCCCAAAATCTTACTAGCGGGGGGCCGGGATACGCAGTATTTT.

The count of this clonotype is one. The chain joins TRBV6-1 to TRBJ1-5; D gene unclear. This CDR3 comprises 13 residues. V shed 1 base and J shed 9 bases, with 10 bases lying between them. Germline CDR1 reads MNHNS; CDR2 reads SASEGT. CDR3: CASSEGTMLPQHF. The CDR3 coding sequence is TGTGCCAGCAGTGAAGGAACTATGCTGCCCCAGCATTTT.

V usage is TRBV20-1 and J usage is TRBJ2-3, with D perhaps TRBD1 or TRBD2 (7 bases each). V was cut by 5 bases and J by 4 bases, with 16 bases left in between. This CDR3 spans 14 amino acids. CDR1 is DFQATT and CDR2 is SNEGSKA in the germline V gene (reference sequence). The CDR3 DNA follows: TGCAGTGCTGGGGACTACAGGGGATCAGATACGCAGTATTTT. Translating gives CSAGDYRGSDTQYF.

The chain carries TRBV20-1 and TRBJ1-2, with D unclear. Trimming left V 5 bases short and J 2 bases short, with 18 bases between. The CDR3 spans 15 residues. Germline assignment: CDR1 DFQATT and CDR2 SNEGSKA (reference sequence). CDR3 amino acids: CSALSVRATNYGYTF. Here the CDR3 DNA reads TGCAGTGCTCTCTCCGTCCGGGCTACCAACTATGGCTACACCTTC.

The CDR3 spells CASSIGTSRQPQHF. The CDR3 DNA sequence: TGTGCCAGCAGTATAGGGACCTCGCGTCAGCCCCAGCATTTT. The chain combines TRBV12-3 or TRBV12-4 with TRBJ1-5; weak D call: TRBD1 (5 bases). The CDR3 consists of 14 residues. The ends were cut back, 5 bases at V and 6 bases at J, with 14 bases in the middle.

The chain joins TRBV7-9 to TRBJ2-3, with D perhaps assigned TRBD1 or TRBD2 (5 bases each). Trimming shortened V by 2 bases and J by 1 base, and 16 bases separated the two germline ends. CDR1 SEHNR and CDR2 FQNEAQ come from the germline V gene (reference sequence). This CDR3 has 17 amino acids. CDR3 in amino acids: CASSLRAQGPRTDTQYF. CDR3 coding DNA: TGTGCCAGCAGCTTAAGGGCCCAGGGACCTCGCACAGATACGCAGTATTTT. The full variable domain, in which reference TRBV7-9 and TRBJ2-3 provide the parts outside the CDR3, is DTGVSQNPRHKITKRGQNVTFRCDPISEHNRLYWYRQTLGQGPEFLTYFQNEAQLEKSRLLSDRFSAERPKGSFSTLEIQRTEQGDSAMYLCASSLRAQGPRTDTQYFGPGTRLTVL.

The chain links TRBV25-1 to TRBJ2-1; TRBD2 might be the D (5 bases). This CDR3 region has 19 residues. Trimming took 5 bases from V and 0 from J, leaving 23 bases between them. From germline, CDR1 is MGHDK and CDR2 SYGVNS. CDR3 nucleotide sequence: TGTGCCAGCAGTCCCTCTCGGGCCCTAGCCCCCCGCTCCTACAATGAGCAGTTCTTC. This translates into CASSPSRALAPRSYNEQFF. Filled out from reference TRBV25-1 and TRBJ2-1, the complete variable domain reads EADIYQTPRYLVIGTGKKITLECSQTMGHDKMYWYQQDPGMELHLIHYSYGVNSTEKGDLSSESTVSRIRTEHFPLTLESARPSHTSQYLCASSPSRALAPRSYNEQFFGPGTRLTVL.

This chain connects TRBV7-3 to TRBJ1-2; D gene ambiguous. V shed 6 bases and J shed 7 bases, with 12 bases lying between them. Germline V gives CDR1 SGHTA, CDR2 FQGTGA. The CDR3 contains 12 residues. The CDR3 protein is CASSLQEAGYTF. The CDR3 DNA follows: TGTGCCAGCAGTTTGCAGGAGGCTGGCTACACCTTC. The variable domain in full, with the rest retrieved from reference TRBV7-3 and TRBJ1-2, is GAGVSQTPSNKVTEKGKYVELRCDPISGHTALYWYRQSLGQGPEFLIYFQGTGAADDSGLPNDRFFAVRPEGSVSTLKIQRTERGDSAVYLCASSLQEAGYTFGSGTRLTVV.

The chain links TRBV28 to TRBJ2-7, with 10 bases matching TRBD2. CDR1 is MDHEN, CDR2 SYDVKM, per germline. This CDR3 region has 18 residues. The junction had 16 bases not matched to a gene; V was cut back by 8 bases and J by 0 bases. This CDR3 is CASGPAGTSDFSSYEQYF. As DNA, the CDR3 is TGTGCCAGCGGGCCAGCCGGGACTAGCGACTTTAGCTCCTACGAGCAGTACTTC.

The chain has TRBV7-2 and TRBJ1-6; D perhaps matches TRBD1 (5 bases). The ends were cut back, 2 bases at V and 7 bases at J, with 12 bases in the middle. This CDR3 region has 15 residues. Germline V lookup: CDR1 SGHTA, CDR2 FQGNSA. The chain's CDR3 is CASSLIGAGNSPLHF. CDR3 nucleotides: TGTGCCAGCAGCTTAATTGGGGCAGGGAATTCACCCCTCCACTTT.

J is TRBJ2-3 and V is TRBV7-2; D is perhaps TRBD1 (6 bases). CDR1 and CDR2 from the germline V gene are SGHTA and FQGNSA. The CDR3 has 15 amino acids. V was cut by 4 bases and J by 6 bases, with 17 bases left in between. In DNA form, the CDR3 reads TGTGCCAGCAGCTCGTATGGACAGCCCCAGGATACGCAGTATTTT. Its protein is CASSSYGQPQDTQYF. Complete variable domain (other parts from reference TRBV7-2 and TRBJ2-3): GAGVSQSPSNKVTEKGKDVELRCDPISGHTALYWYRQSLGQGLEFLIYFQGNSAPDKSGLPSDRFSAERTGGSVSTLTIQRTQQEDSAVYLCASSSYGQPQDTQYFGPGTRLTVL.

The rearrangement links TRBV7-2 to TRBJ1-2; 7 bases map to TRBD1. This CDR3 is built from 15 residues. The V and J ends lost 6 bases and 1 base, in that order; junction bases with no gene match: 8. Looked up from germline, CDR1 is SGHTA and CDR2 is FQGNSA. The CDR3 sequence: CASRPRQGINYGYTF. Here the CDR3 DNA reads TGTGCCAGCAGACCAAGACAGGGTATTAACTATGGCTACACCTTC.

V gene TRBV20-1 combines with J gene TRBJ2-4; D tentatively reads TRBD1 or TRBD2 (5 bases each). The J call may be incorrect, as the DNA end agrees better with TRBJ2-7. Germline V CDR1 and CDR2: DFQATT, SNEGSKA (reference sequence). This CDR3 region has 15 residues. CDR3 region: CSAQRATVTTYEQYF. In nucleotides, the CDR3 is TGCAGTGCTCAGAGGGCGACAGTGACAACCTACGAGCAGTACTTC.

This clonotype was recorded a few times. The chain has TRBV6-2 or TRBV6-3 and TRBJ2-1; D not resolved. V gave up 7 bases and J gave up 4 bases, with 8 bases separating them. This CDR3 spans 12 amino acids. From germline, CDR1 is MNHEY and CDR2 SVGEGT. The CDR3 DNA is TGTGCCAGCAACTGGGGTTACAATGAGCAGTTCTTC. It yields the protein CASNWGYNEQFF.

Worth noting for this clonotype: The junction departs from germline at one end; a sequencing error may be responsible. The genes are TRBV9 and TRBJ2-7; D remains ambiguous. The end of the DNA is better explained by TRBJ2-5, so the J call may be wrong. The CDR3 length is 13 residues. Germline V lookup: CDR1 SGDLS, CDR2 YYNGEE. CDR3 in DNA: TGTGCCAGCAGTTGGGCAGACCAAGGGACCCAGTACTTC. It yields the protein CASSWADQGTQYF.

CDR3 in DNA: TGCAGTGCTAGAGATCGAGCGGGCCCCAACTACGAGCAGTACTTC. Encoded protein: CSARDRAGPNYEQYF. V and J are TRBV20-1 and TRBJ2-7; possibly TRBD2 for D (6 bases). The CDR3 runs 15 residues. Germline-derived CDR1 and CDR2 are DFQATT and SNEGSKA (reference sequence). The germline V and J ends were trimmed by 0 bases and 3 bases, with 15 bases remaining between them.

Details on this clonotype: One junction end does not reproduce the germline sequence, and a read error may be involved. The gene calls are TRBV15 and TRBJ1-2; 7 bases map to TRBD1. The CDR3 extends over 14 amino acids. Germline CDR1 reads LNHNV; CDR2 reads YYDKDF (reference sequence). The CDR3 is CAASSFTGVGGYTF. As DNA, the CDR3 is TGTGCCGCCAGCAGTTTTACAGGGGTCGGTGGCTACACCTTC.

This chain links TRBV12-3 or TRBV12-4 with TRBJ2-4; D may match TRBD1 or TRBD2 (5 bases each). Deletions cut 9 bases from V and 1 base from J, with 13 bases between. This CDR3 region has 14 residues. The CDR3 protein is CASRRGTAKNIQYF. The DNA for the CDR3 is TGTGCCAGTCGCCGAGGGACGGCCAAAAACATTCAGTACTTC.